This TCR beta chain stems from a study of naive and memory T cell subsets. Study findings and constraints: Findings for naive and memory subsets could not be checked against ground truth. In naive cells, over 90% of TCR sequences were seen only once.

The beta constant-region primer was an equimolar mix of two oligonucleotides covering TRBC1 and TRBC2. The cDNA 3' end received a ligated single-stranded oligonucleotide carrying the SP2 primer and a 12-nucleotide UMI. Nested alpha and beta constant-region primers with the SP2 primer drove four PCR rounds on ligated cDNA. TCRdb reprocessed the UMI-ligation and nested PCR reads with MiXCR, giving one entry per CDR3 protein. This repertoire shows 70,000 to 95,000 distinct CDR3 sequences, 7% to 7.5% found once; its top ten account for around 1.7%. This clonotype was counted ten times or more. The antigen remains undetermined. The ends were cut back, 6 bases at V and 3 bases at J, with 18 bases in the middle. The CDR3 spans 15 residues. Germline-derived CDR1 and CDR2 are DFQATT and SNEGSKA (reference sequence).

The clonotype comes from a human donor in good health. Sequences were obtained from central memory CD4+ T cells from blood. The rearrangement links TRBV20-1 to TRBJ2-4; perhaps D is TRBD1 or TRBD2 (6 bases each). CDR3 protein: CSAAERRGGKNIQYF. The CDR3 DNA follows: TGCAGTGCGGCCGAGCGCAGGGGAGGCAAAAACATTCAGTACTTC.